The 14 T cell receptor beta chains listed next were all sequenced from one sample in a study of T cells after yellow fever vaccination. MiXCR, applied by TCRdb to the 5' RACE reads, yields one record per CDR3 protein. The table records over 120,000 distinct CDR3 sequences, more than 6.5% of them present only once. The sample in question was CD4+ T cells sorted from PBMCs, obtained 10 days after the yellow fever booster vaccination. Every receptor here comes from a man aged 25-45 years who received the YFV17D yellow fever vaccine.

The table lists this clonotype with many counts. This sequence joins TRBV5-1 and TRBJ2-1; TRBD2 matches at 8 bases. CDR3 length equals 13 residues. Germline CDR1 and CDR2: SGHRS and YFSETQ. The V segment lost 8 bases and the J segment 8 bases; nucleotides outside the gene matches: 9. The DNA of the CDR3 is TGCGCCAGTTCGGAGCGGGAGCGTCATGAGCAGTTCTTC. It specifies CASSERERHEQFF.

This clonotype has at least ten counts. For the CDR3, the DNA is TGCAGTGCAACTGGACGGGGCATGGCCTACGAGCAGTACTTC. It translates to CSATGRGMAYEQYF. The V call is TRBV20-1, the J call TRBJ2-7; D may match TRBD1 or TRBD2 (5 bases each). Germline values: CDR1 DFQATT, CDR2 SNEGSKA (reference sequence). V was cut by 6 bases and J by 2 bases, with 17 bases left in between. The CDR3 is 14 amino acids.

DNA of the CDR3: TGTGCCAGGAGCCCCGGGACATCCTACAATGAGCAGTTCTTC. Translation gives CARSPGTSYNEQFF. This chain connects TRBV5-6 to TRBJ2-1; maybe TRBD1 (6 bases). Germline values: CDR1 SGHDT, CDR2 YYEEEE. The length of the CDR3 is 14 residues. Trimming took off 8 bases at V and 1 base at J, with 13 bases between the two ends.

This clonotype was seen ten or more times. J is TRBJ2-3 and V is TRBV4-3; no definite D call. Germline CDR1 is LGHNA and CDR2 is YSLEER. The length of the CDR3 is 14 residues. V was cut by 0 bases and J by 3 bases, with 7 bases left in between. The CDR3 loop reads CASSQDVRTDTQYF. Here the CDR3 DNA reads TGCGCCAGCAGCCAAGATGTAAGGACAGATACGCAGTATTTT.

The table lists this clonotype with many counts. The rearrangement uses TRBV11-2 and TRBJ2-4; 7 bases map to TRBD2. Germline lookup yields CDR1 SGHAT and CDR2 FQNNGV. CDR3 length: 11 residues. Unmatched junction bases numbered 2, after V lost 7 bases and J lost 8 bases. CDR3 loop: CASTGRYIQYF. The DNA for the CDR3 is TGTGCCAGCACCGGGAGGTACATTCAGTACTTC.

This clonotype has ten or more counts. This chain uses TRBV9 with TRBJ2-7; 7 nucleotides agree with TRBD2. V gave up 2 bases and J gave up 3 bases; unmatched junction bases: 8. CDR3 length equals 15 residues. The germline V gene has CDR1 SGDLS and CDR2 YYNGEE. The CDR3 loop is CASSVNGGSGYEQYF. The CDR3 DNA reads TGTGCCAGCAGCGTTAACGGGGGGAGCGGCTACGAGCAGTACTTC.

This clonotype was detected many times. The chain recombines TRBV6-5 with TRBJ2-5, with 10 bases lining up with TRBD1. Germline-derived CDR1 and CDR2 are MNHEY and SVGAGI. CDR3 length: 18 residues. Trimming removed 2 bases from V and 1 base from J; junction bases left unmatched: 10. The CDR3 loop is CASSYPIQGTGVQETQYF. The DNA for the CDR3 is TGTGCCAGCAGTTACCCAATCCAGGGGACAGGGGTCCAAGAGACCCAGTACTTC.

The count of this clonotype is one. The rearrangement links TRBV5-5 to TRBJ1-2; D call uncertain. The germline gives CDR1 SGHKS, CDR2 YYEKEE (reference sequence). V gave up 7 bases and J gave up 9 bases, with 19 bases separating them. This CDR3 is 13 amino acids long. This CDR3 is CASGPGVLYCYTF. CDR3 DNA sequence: TGTGCCAGCGGCCCCGGGGTCCTCTACTGCTACACCTTC. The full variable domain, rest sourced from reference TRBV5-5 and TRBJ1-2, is DAGVTQSPTHLIKTRGQQVTLRCSPISGHKSVSWYQQVLGQGPQFIFQYYEKEERGRGNFPDRFSARQFPNYSSELNVNALLLGDSALYLCASGPGVLYCYTFGSGTRLTVV.

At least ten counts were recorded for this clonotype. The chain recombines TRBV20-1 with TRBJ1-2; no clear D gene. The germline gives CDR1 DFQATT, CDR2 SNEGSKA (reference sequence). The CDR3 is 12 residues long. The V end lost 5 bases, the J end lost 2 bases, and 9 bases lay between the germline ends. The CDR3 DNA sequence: TGCAGTGCTTCCGGACTGAACTATGGCTACACCTTC. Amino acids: CSASGLNYGYTF.

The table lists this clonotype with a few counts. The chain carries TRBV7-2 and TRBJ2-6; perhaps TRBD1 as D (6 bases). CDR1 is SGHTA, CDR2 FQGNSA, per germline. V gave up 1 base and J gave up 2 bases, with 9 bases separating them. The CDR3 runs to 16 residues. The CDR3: CASSLVWTAGANVLTF. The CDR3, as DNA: TGTGCCAGCAGCTTAGTGTGGACAGCTGGGGCCAACGTCCTGACTTTC.

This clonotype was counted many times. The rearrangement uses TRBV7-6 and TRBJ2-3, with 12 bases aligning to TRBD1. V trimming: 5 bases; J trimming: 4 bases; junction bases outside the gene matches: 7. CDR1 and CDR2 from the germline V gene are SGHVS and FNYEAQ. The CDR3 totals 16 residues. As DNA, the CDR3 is TGTGCCAGCAGCGGGACAGGGGGCTGGAGTGCAGATACGCAGTATTTT. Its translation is CASSGTGGWSADTQYF. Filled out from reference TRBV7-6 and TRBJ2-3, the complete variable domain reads GAGVSQSPRYKVTKRGQDVALRCDPISGHVSLYWYRQALGQGPEFLTYFNYEAQQDKSGLPNDRFSAERPEGSISTLTIQRTEQRDSAMYRCASSGTGGWSADTQYFGPGTRLTVL.

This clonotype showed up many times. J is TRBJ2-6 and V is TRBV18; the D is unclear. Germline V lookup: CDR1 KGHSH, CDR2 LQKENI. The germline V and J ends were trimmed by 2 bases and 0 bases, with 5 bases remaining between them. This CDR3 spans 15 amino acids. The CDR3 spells CASSPSDSGANVLTF. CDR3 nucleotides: TGTGCCAGCTCACCAAGTGACTCTGGGGCCAACGTCCTGACTTTC.

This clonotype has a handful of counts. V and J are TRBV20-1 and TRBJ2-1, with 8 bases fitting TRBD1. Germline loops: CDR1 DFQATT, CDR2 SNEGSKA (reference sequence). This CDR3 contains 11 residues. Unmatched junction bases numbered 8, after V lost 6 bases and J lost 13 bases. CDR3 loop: CSAEDRVVQFF. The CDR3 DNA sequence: TGCAGTGCGGAGGACAGGGTCGTCCAGTTCTTC.

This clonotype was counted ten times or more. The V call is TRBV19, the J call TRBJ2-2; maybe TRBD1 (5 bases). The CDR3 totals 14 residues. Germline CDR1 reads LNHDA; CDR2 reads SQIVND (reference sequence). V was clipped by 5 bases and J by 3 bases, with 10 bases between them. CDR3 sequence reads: CASSADTYTGELFF. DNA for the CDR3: TGTGCCAGTAGTGCGGACACCTACACCGGGGAGCTGTTTTTT.